The 12 T cell receptor beta chains given below trace back to one sample, sequenced in a study of beta chain features in type 1 diabetes. Overall study findings and caveats: Shorter TCRB CDR3s, moderately but significantly so, marked every one of the four CD4+ subsets in Type 1 diabetes patients.

Reverse transcribing all isolated RNA meant expressed TCRB transcripts were sequenced. Sequenced by immunoSEQ multiplex PCR; TCRdb stores in-frame clones only, minus some. The sample lists hundreds of thousands of clones; 10% to 15% were seen once. Their specific antigens are unknown. Sequenced sample: naive CD4+ T cells from blood. The receptors were sampled from a young man with type 1 diabetes.

The chain has TRBV5-4 and TRBJ2-1, with TRBD1 matching over 10 bases. Germline-derived CDR1 and CDR2 are SGHNT and YYREEE (reference sequence). This CDR3 has 15 residues. V gave up 2 bases and J gave up 8 bases; unmatched junction bases: 7. CDR3 amino acids: CASSFAGGQGHEQFF. The CDR3 coding sequence is TGTGCCAGCAGCTTTGCGGGGGGACAGGGGCATGAGCAGTTCTTC.

The chain joins TRBV27 to TRBJ2-7; 8 bases agree with TRBD1. The V and J ends lost 4 bases and 0 bases, in that order; junction bases with no gene match: 5. The CDR3 totals 15 residues. CDR1 is MNHEY and CDR2 is SMNVEV in the germline V gene (reference sequence). CDR3 nucleotides: TGTGCCAGCAGTTCGACAGGGGCTGGCTCCTACGAGCAGTACTTC. It is translated as CASSSTGAGSYEQYF.

In its sample, this clone was seen a few times. The rearrangement joins TRBV5-1 to TRBJ1-2; 8 bases fit TRBD1. This CDR3 contains 14 residues. V shed 6 bases and J 6 bases; nucleotides not matched to a gene: 10. Germline V gene data show CDR1 as SGHRS and CDR2 as YFSETQ. CDR3 nucleotide sequence: TGCGCCAGCAACCCCTTACGACAGGGGAATGGCTACACCTTC. This codes for CASNPLRQGNGYTF.

The table lists this clone with a few counts. The J gene is TRBJ2-3, the V gene TRBV7-2; 12 nucleotides match TRBD2. The junction had 11 bases not matched to a gene; V was cut back by 4 bases and J by 0 bases. CDR1 and CDR2 from the germline V gene are SGHTA and FQGNSA. CDR3 size: 19 residues. The CDR3 loop is CASSSQVASGGASTDTQYF. Here the CDR3 DNA reads TGTGCCAGCAGCTCGCAGGTGGCTAGCGGGGGGGCTAGCACAGATACGCAGTATTTT.

The sample holds a few counts of this clone. The rearrangement uses TRBV30 and TRBJ2-3; no clear D. Germline V gives CDR1 GTSNPN, CDR2 SVGIG (reference sequence). The CDR3 loop spans 11 amino acids. Deletions cut 1 base from V and 10 bases from J, with 9 bases between. The CDR3 sequence: CAWSASVAQYF. The CDR3 nucleotides read TGTGCCTGGAGTGCAAGTGTGGCGCAGTATTTT.

The chain combines TRBV7-3 with TRBJ2-1; D not certain. Germline CDR1 reads SGHTA; CDR2 reads FQGTGA. V shed 2 bases and J shed 6 bases, with 8 bases lying between them. The CDR3 has 13 residues. The CDR3 coding sequence is TGTGCCAGCAGCTTATTAGTGGGCAATGAGCAGTTCTTC. Translation gives CASSLLVGNEQFF. The full variable domain, rest sourced from reference TRBV7-3 and TRBJ2-1, is GAGVSQTPSNKVTEKGKYVELRCDPISGHTALYWYRQSLGQGPEFLIYFQGTGAADDSGLPNDRFFAVRPEGSVSTLKIQRTERGDSAVYLCASSLLVGNEQFFGPGTRLTVL.

The V call is TRBV5-1, the J call TRBJ2-2, with unresolved D. The germline V gene encodes CDR1 SGHRS and CDR2 YFSETQ. This CDR3 has 14 amino acids. V was trimmed by 3 bases and J by 2 bases, leaving 8 bases between them. This CDR3 reads CASSSSVNTGELFF. CDR3 DNA sequence: TGCGCCAGCAGCTCAAGCGTTAACACCGGGGAGCTGTTTTTT. The variable domain in full, with the rest retrieved from reference TRBV5-1 and TRBJ2-2, is KAGVTQTPRYLIKTRGQQVTLSCSPISGHRSVSWYQQTPGQGLQFLFEYFSETQRNKGNFPGRFSGRQFSNSRSEMNVSTLELGDSALYLCASSSSVNTGELFFGEGSRLTVL.

The chain combines TRBV27 with TRBJ2-2; no reliable D call. Germline loops: CDR1 MNHEY, CDR2 SMNVEV (reference sequence). V was pared by 7 bases and J by 7 bases, with 13 bases between. This CDR3 has 13 amino acids. The CDR3 reads CASTPNGFGELFF. Here the CDR3 DNA reads TGTGCCAGCACCCCAAACGGCTTCGGGGAGCTGTTTTTT.

The chain has TRBV7-8 and TRBJ1-6; no clear D. CDR1 SGHVS and CDR2 FQNEAQ come from the germline V gene. The CDR3 sequence is 15 residues long. Trimming took 5 bases from V and 10 from J, leaving 18 bases between them. CDR3 sequence: CASSAAGAVQSPLHF. CDR3 nucleotide sequence: TGTGCCAGCAGCGCAGCAGGTGCAGTACAATCACCCCTCCACTTT.

This chain connects TRBV30 to TRBJ2-2, with a possible D match to TRBD1 (6 bases). Germline V gene data show CDR1 as GTSNPN and CDR2 as SVGIG (reference sequence). V gave up 4 bases and J gave up 3 bases, with 9 bases separating them. The CDR3 consists of 13 residues. CDR3 nucleotide sequence: TGTGCCTGGAAGACAGGACACACCGGGGAGCTGTTTTTT. The encoded protein is CAWKTGHTGELFF.

This clone has a handful of counts. This rearrangement joins TRBV9 to TRBJ2-7; a possible D gene is TRBD2 (5 bases). The CDR3 loop spans 15 amino acids. Trimming removed 0 bases at V and 5 bases at J, with 15 bases between. The germline V gene encodes CDR1 SGDLS and CDR2 YYNGEE. CDR3 sequence (DNA): TGTGCCAGCAGCGTAGCCCCTTCCATCGGGAACGAGCAGTACTTC. It encodes CASSVAPSIGNEQYF. Together with reference TRBV9 and TRBJ2-7, the CDR3 gives the full variable domain: DSGVTQTPKHLITATGQRVTLRCSPRSGDLSVYWYQQSLDQGLQFLIQYYNGEERAKGNILERFSAQQFPDLHSELNLSSLELGDSALYFCASSVAPSIGNEQYFGPGTRLTVT.

The V call is TRBV30, the J call TRBJ1-6; D not resolved. The germline V gene encodes CDR1 GTSNPN and CDR2 SVGIG (reference sequence). V lost 0 bases and J 9 bases, leaving 9 bases between the germline ends. CDR3 length: 13 residues. The CDR3 region has the DNA TGTGCCTGGAGTGTCCCAGGTTTTTCACCCCTCCACTTT. This sequence encodes CAWSVPGFSPLHF.